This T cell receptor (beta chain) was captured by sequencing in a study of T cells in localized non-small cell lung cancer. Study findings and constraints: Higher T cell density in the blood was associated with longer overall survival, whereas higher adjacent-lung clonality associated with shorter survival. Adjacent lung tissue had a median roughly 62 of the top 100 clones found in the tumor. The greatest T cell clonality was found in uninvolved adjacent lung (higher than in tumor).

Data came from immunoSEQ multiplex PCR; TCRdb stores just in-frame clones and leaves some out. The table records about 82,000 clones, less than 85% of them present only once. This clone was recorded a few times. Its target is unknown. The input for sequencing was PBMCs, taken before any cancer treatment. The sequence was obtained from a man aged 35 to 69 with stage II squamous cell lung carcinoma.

The CDR3 sequence is CASRWETQYF. As DNA, the CDR3 is TGCGCCAGCAGGTGGGAGACCCAGTACTTC. This sequence joins TRBV10-1 and TRBJ2-5; no clear D. V was pared by 6 bases and J by 5 bases, with 4 bases between. The CDR3 contains 10 residues. Per the germline V gene, CDR1 is WNHNN and CDR2 is SYGVQD (reference sequence).